Below, 12 T cell receptor beta chains from the same sample are listed, as sequenced in a study of blood T cell repertoires in COVID-19. Repertoires were generated with immunoSEQ multiplex PCR, while TCRdb's copy carries only in-frame clones and drops some. The table shows about 320,000 clones, with approximately 88% occurring only once. What was sequenced was PBMCs or T cells enriched from blood (not recorded which). Receptors were obtained from a man aged 55-75 years who had recovered from COVID-19.

The chain joins TRBV5-1 to TRBJ2-7; unclear D gene. CDR1 is SGHRS and CDR2 is YFSETQ in the germline V gene. With 4 bases removed from V and 3 bases from J, the gap between germline ends came to 11 bases. This CDR3 contains 13 residues. CDR3 sequence (DNA): TGCGCCAGCAGCCCCCGGAGCCTCTACGAGCAGTACTTC. Its translation is CASSPRSLYEQYF.

V and J are TRBV7-2 and TRBJ2-7, with 8 bases matching TRBD1. CDR1 is SGHTA, CDR2 FQGNSA, per germline. The CDR3 sequence is 15 residues long. Germline trimming cut 5 bases from V and 0 bases from J; bases unmatched to any gene: 6. In DNA, the CDR3 is TGTGCCAGCAGCGTGACCGGGACAGGCTCCTACGAGCAGTACTTC. It translates to CASSVTGTGSYEQYF.

The V and J genes are TRBV28 and TRBJ1-2, with D hard to call. Per germline, CDR1 MDHEN and CDR2 SYDVKM. The CDR3 length is 11 residues. Trimming removed 3 bases at V and 8 bases at J, with 7 bases between. CDR3 sequence (DNA): TGTGCCAGCAGTTTGACACAAGGCTACACCTTC. Its translation is CASSLTQGYTF.

The chain is built from TRBV28 and TRBJ2-2; a possible D gene is TRBD2 (6 bases). The CDR3 is 15 amino acids. Germline CDR1 is MDHEN and CDR2 is SYDVKM. Trimming took 6 bases from V and 5 from J, leaving 16 bases between them. For the CDR3, the DNA is TGTGCCAGCAGCCAGAGACCGGGGAGGACCGGGGAGCTGTTTTTT. Encoded protein: CASSQRPGRTGELFF.

There are a few counts of this clone. The chain joins TRBV6-4 to TRBJ1-6; 7 nucleotides align to TRBD1. CDR1 and CDR2 from the germline V gene are MRHNA and SNTAGT. Trimming at V came to 2 bases and at J to 6 bases, leaving 16 bases not matched to a gene. CDR3 length: 19 residues. In DNA form, the CDR3 reads TGTGCCAGCAGTGACGCGAGAACAGGGGCCCGTTTCGGTAATTCACCCCTCCACTTT. Protein product: CASSDARTGARFGNSPLHF.

The V call is TRBV7-9, the J call TRBJ2-5; D unresolved. CDR1 and CDR2 from the germline V gene are SEHNR and FQNEAQ (reference sequence). V was cut by 5 bases and J by 1 base, with 17 bases left in between. The CDR3 extends over 16 amino acids. The CDR3 spells CASSPLRRVLQETQYF. The CDR3 bases are TGTGCCAGCAGCCCCCTTCGTCGGGTTCTCCAAGAGACCCAGTACTTC.

V is TRBV14 and J is TRBJ1-1; 9 bases are a match to TRBD1. This CDR3 comprises 14 residues. From germline, CDR1 is SGHDN and CDR2 FVKESK. V dropped 6 bases and J dropped 11; count of bases not matched to a gene: 13. Written as DNA, the CDR3 is TGTGCCAGCAGGAAAACCGGGACAGGGAACCGCGCTTTCTTT. Encoded protein: CASRKTGTGNRAFF.

This chain connects TRBV4-1 to TRBJ2-7, with D perhaps TRBD2 (6 bases). The V and J ends lost 2 bases and 1 base respectively, with 12 bases between them. The CDR3 spans 15 residues. Germline lookup yields CDR1 MGHRA and CDR2 YSYEKL. CDR3 residues: CASSQLPTSSYEQYF. As DNA, the CDR3 is TGCGCCAGCAGCCAACTACCGACTAGTTCCTACGAGCAGTACTTC.

The chain uses TRBV25-1 and TRBJ2-1, with a tentative D call TRBD2 (5 bases). This CDR3 is built from 14 residues. Trimming stripped 3 bases from V and 4 bases from J, with 10 bases between. The germline V gene has CDR1 MGHDK and CDR2 SYGVNS. The CDR3 DNA sequence: TGTGCCAGCAGTGATGAGAGGGAATACAATGAGCAGTTCTTC. This encodes CASSDEREYNEQFF.

This chain links TRBV4-2 with TRBJ2-2; 11 positions agree with TRBD2. Germline CDR1 and CDR2: LGHNA and YNFKEQ. CDR3 size: 16 residues. Trimming removed 2 bases from V and 6 bases from J; junction bases left unmatched: 5. CDR3 region: CASSQPLAGVAGELFF. For the CDR3, the DNA is TGTGCCAGCAGCCAACCACTAGCGGGAGTAGCCGGGGAGCTGTTTTTT.

This chain connects TRBV2 to TRBJ1-1; D remains unclear. The CDR3 loop spans 14 amino acids. The V end lost 6 bases, the J end lost 8 bases, and 19 bases lay between the germline ends. The germline V gene encodes CDR1 SNHLY and CDR2 FYNNEI. CDR3 loop: CASRGSGFVPEAFF. As DNA, the CDR3 is TGTGCCAGCAGGGGGTCGGGGTTCGTCCCCGAAGCTTTCTTT.

The V gene is TRBV2, the J gene TRBJ2-7; the D is unclear. Between the trimmed V and J ends, which lost 4 bases and 3 bases, there was a span of 4 bases. The CDR3 loop spans 11 amino acids. CDR1 is SNHLY, CDR2 FYNNEI, per germline. The CDR3 loop is CASSALYEQYF. CDR3 coding DNA: TGTGCCAGCAGTGCCCTCTACGAGCAGTACTTC.